This T cell receptor beta chain emerged from a study of OX40 agonist ivuxolimab in advanced cancers. Study-wide context: Dosing consisted of intravenous ivuxolimab at 0.01 to 10 mg/kg every 2 weeks. Each dose-escalation patient presented with hepatocellular carcinoma, melanoma, renal cell or head and neck cancer.

Study-wide findings and caveats: Dosing at 0.1 to 3.0 mg/kg was accompanied by clonal expansion of CD4+ and CD8+ blood T cells by week 6.

Points on this clone: The antigen is not known.

Blood was sampled at baseline, cycle 4 day 1, and cycle 7 day 1. TCRdb keeps only in-frame clones here, not all; method: immunoSEQ multiplex PCR. The sample contains about 80,000 clones, about 80% of which appear only once. The source of this sequence is an adult with an advanced solid tumor such as melanoma, head and neck, liver or kidney cancer. This specimen was CD4+ or CD8+ T cells sorted from blood, taken in a trial of the OX40 agonist ivuxolimab.

The CDR3: CASTRSEGADTQYF. CDR3 sequence (DNA): TGTGCCAGCACTCGTAGCGAAGGGGCAGATACGCAGTATTTT. The chain uses TRBV7-9 and TRBJ2-3, with D possibly called TRBD1 or TRBD2 (5 bases each). V lost 7 bases to trimming and J lost 4 bases, with 15 bases between them. CDR3 size: 14 residues. Germline lookup yields CDR1 SEHNR and CDR2 FQNEAQ (reference sequence). The full variable domain, completed using reference TRBV7-9 and TRBJ2-3, is DTGVSQNPRHKITKRGQNVTFRCDPISEHNRLYWYRQTLGQGPEFLTYFQNEAQLEKSRLLSDRFSAERPKGSFSTLEIQRTEQGDSAMYLCASTRSEGADTQYFGPGTRLTVL.